This T cell receptor beta chain was found in a study of multiple sclerosis patients with progressive multifocal leukoencephalopathy. Turning to the study itself: The control group, sampled over time, had multiple sclerosis, received natalizumab and did not develop PML.

Assay used: immunoSEQ multiplex PCR; TCRdb lists only in-frame clones, some missing. This repertoire shows tens of thousands of clones, 80% to 95% found once; its top ten account for more than 1.5%. The CDR3 loop spans 14 amino acids. Germline V CDR1 and CDR2: SGHTA, FQGTGA. V was shortened by 2 bases and J by 2 bases, with 10 bases between the two germline ends. This sample's time point: before natalizumab initiation. The T0 samples predate the first natalizumab infusion. The TCR sequence derives from a man aged 25 to 45 with multiple sclerosis. V gene TRBV7-3 combines with J gene TRBJ2-7; D is possibly TRBD2 (6 bases). Sequencing was performed on PBMCs. The CDR3 nucleotides are TGTGCCAGCAGCTTAGTTCCGGGGGCCTACGAGCAGTACTTC. Translation gives CASSLVPGAYEQYF.